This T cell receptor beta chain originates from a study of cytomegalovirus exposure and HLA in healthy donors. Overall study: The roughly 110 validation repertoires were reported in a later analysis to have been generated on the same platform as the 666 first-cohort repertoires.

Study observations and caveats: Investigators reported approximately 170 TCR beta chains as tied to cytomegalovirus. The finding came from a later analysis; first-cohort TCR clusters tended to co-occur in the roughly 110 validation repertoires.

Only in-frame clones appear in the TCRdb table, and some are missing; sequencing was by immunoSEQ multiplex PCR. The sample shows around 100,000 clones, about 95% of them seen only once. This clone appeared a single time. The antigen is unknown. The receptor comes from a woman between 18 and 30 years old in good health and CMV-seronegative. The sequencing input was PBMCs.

The CDR3 DNA reads as TGTGCCAGCAGCGTAACAGGGCTTAGCACTGAAGCTTTCTTT. Residues: CASSVTGLSTEAFF. This chain joins TRBV9 and TRBJ1-1; tentatively, D is TRBD1 (6 bases). This CDR3 has 14 residues. Per germline, CDR1 SGDLS and CDR2 YYNGEE. V lost 1 base and J lost 4, with 11 bases in between.